A single sample gave rise to the 24 T cell receptor beta chains below, sequenced in a study of early T cells in non-severe SARS-CoV-2 infection. TCRdb processed the 5' RACE reads anew with MiXCR; each CDR3 protein has one entry. The sample yields tens of thousands of distinct CDR3 sequences, about 5.8% seen once. Sequenced input: whole blood. Every receptor here comes from an adult who was a healthcare worker with PCR-confirmed SARS-CoV-2 infection or an uninfected control (not recorded which).

This clonotype turned up a few times. This chain connects TRBV18 to TRBJ1-5; D unresolved. Germline values: CDR1 KGHSH, CDR2 LQKENI. Trimming cost V 2 bases and J 4 bases, with 6 bases left between them. This CDR3 has 13 residues. CDR3 in DNA: TGTGCCAGCTCACCAATGGGGAATCAGCCCCAGCATTTT. This codes for CASSPMGNQPQHF. The variable domain in full, with the rest retrieved from reference TRBV18 and TRBJ1-5, is NAGVMQNPRHLVRRRGQEARLRCSPMKGHSHVYWYRQLPEEGLKFMVYLQKENIIDESGMPKERFSAEFPKEGPSILRIQQVVRGDSAAYFCASSPMGNQPQHFGDGTRLSIL.

This clonotype was counted at least ten times. This sequence joins TRBV25-1 and TRBJ1-6; the D gene is possibly TRBD1 (6 bases). Germline lookup yields CDR1 MGHDK and CDR2 SYGVNS. The CDR3 is 13 amino acids. V was clipped by 2 bases and J by 10 bases, with 9 bases between them. The CDR3 sequence is CASSEQGYSPLHF. DNA of the CDR3: TGTGCCAGCAGTGAACAGGGGTACTCACCCCTCCACTTT. Complete variable domain (other parts from reference TRBV25-1 and TRBJ1-6): EADIYQTPRYLVIGTGKKITLECSQTMGHDKMYWYQQDPGMELHLIHYSYGVNSTEKGDLSSESTVSRIRTEHFPLTLESARPSHTSQYLCASSEQGYSPLHFGNGTRLTVT.

V gene TRBV7-2 combines with J gene TRBJ2-4; D possibly matches TRBD1 or TRBD2 (7 bases each). Trimming pared 5 bases from V and 4 bases from J, leaving 12 bases between. Germline V gives CDR1 SGHTA, CDR2 FQGNSA. This CDR3 region has 14 residues. The CDR3 protein is CASSSGTEKNIQYF. For the CDR3, the DNA is TGTGCCAGCAGCAGCGGGACAGAGAAAAACATTCAGTACTTC.

The sample holds many counts of this clonotype. CDR3 protein: CASSTTVNTGELFF. The DNA of the CDR3 is TGCGCCAGCAGCACGACCGTGAACACCGGGGAGCTGTTTTTT. The chain recombines TRBV5-1 with TRBJ2-2; D is undetermined. Germline assignment: CDR1 SGHRS and CDR2 YFSETQ. The CDR3 is made up of 14 amino acids. Trimming pared 4 bases from V and 1 base from J, leaving 8 bases between. Together with reference TRBV5-1 and TRBJ2-2, the CDR3 gives the full variable domain: KAGVTQTPRYLIKTRGQQVTLSCSPISGHRSVSWYQQTPGQGLQFLFEYFSETQRNKGNFPGRFSGRQFSNSRSEMNVSTLELGDSALYLCASSTTVNTGELFFGEGSRLTVL.

In this sample, this clonotype turned up many times. The V gene is TRBV29-1, the J gene TRBJ1-2, with a possible D match to TRBD1 (5 bases). CDR3 length: 12 amino acids. Trimming took 6 bases from V and 4 from J, leaving 12 bases between them. Germline loops: CDR1 SQVTM, CDR2 ANQGSEA. The CDR3, as DNA: TGCAGCGTCAGAGACAGTACCTATGGCTACACCTTC. Residues: CSVRDSTYGYTF.

This clonotype was detected only a few times. The V call is TRBV29-1, the J call TRBJ1-6, with TRBD1 matching over 10 bases. J was trimmed by 6 bases and V by 6 bases; bases with no gene match: 14. Germline CDR1 SQVTM, CDR2 ANQGSEA. This CDR3 is built from 17 residues. Here the CDR3 reads CSVKGGQGRAFNSPLHF. CDR3 nucleotides: TGCAGCGTGAAGGGGGGACAGGGGCGGGCCTTTAATTCACCCCTCCACTTT.

The table lists this clonotype with many counts. CDR3 sequence: CASSLARGSEQFF. The CDR3 region has the DNA TGTGCCAGCAGCTTAGCTCGGGGAAGTGAGCAGTTCTTC. This chain joins TRBV7-6 and TRBJ2-1; tentatively, D is TRBD2 (5 bases). Germline CDR1 reads SGHVS; CDR2 reads FNYEAQ. CDR3 length equals 13 residues. The ends were cut back, 0 bases at V and 9 bases at J, with 9 bases in the middle.

This clonotype has just a few counts. One base away lies a much larger clone, so this may be a sequencing read error. The chain links TRBV5-1 to TRBJ2-7, with 11 bases identical to TRBD2. The germline CDR1 and CDR2 sequences are SGHRS and YFSETQ. The CDR3 has 15 amino acids. This CDR3 reads CANSSGLAGPYEQYF. In DNA form, the CDR3 reads TGCGCCAACAGCTCCGGACTAGCGGGTCCCTACGAGCAGTACTTC. Full variable domain (rest looked up from reference TRBV5-1 and TRBJ2-7): KAGVTQTPRYLIKTRGQQVTLSCSPISGHRSVSWYQQTPGQGLQFLFEYFSETQRNKGNFPGRFSGRQFSNSRSEMNVSTLELGDSALYLCANSSGLAGPYEQYFGPGTRLTVT.

The sample holds a few counts of this clonotype. The chain employs TRBV20-1 and TRBJ1-2; unclear D gene. V was pared by 3 bases and J by 0 bases, with 14 bases between. The germline gives CDR1 DFQATT, CDR2 SNEGSKA (reference sequence). The CDR3 has 15 residues. CDR3 sequence: CSARADGKTNYGYTF. CDR3 in DNA: TGCAGTGCTAGGGCCGACGGGAAGACTAACTATGGCTACACCTTC.

The rearrangement links TRBV28 to TRBJ2-7; perhaps D is TRBD1 or TRBD2 (5 bases each). The CDR3 spans 16 residues. Trimming left V 7 bases short and J 3 bases short, with 22 bases between. CDR1 and CDR2 from the germline V gene are MDHEN and SYDVKM. CDR3 sequence: CASITSVGEGLYEQYF. The CDR3 DNA follows: TGTGCCAGCATCACTTCAGTTGGTGAGGGGCTCTACGAGCAGTACTTC.

The rearrangement joins TRBV5-1 to TRBJ2-3, with 8 bases matching TRBD2. The CDR3 loop spans 19 amino acids. The V gene's germline CDR1 is SGHRS and CDR2 YFSETQ. V trimming: 4 bases; J trimming: 0 bases; junction bases outside the gene matches: 16. The CDR3 protein is CASSEVWSGGYSSTDTQYF. The CDR3 nucleotides read TGCGCCAGCAGCGAAGTTTGGAGCGGGGGATATTCTAGCACAGATACGCAGTATTTT.

This clonotype was detected ten times or more. V and J are TRBV19 and TRBJ2-3, with 8 bases identical to TRBD2. V trimming: 3 bases; J trimming: 4 bases; junction bases outside the gene matches: 6. The V gene's germline CDR1 is LNHDA and CDR2 SQIVND (reference sequence). The CDR3 sequence is 15 residues long. In DNA form, the CDR3 reads TGTGCCAGTAGTATCAGCGGGGGACCCGCAGATACGCAGTATTTT. This encodes CASSISGGPADTQYF.

Only a few counts were recorded for this clonotype. This chain joins TRBV6-1 and TRBJ2-5; perhaps TRBD2 as D (5 bases). V lost 4 bases and J lost 1, with 7 bases in between. This CDR3 spans 13 amino acids. Germline lookup yields CDR1 MNHNS and CDR2 SASEGT. CDR3 residues: CASSASGQETQYF. The CDR3 DNA sequence: TGTGCCAGCAGTGCCAGCGGCCAAGAGACCCAGTACTTC.

This clonotype turned up a few times. The V and J genes are TRBV20-1 and TRBJ2-1; 13 bases fit TRBD2. The CDR3 loop spans 15 amino acids. The V gene's germline CDR1 is DFQATT and CDR2 SNEGSKA (reference sequence). After removal of 1 base from V and 10 bases from J, the junction contained 7 bases not matched to a gene. The CDR3 nucleotides read TGCAGTGCTAGAGGCACTCGACTAGCGGGAGGAGAGCAGTTCTTC. Amino acid sequence: CSARGTRLAGGEQFF.

There are many counts of this clonotype. The gene calls are TRBV29-1 and TRBJ2-3; D not certain. CDR3 length equals 14 residues. The V gene's germline CDR1 is SQVTM and CDR2 ANQGSEA. V was clipped by 1 base and J by 1 base, with 9 bases between them. CDR3 region: CSVEVGDGTDTQYF. Here the CDR3 DNA reads TGCAGCGTTGAAGTGGGTGATGGCACAGATACGCAGTATTTT.

This clonotype was observed a handful of times. The chain links TRBV5-1 to TRBJ2-5, with D possibly matching TRBD1 (6 bases). Germline V gene data show CDR1 as SGHRS and CDR2 as YFSETQ. Trimming shortened V by 7 bases and J by 3 bases, and 10 bases separated the two germline ends. This CDR3 is 12 amino acids long. The DNA of the CDR3 is TGCGCCAGCTCCGGACAGAAAGAGACCCAGTACTTC. Residues: CASSGQKETQYF.

This clonotype was seen more than once but under ten times. The chain combines TRBV13 with TRBJ2-5, with TRBD2 matching 9 bases. The CDR3 covers 14 residues. The ends lost 8 bases at V and 5 bases at J; junction bases unmatched: 9. Per germline, CDR1 PRHDT and CDR2 FYEKMQ (reference sequence). CDR3 sequence: CASWRGGSGETQYF. The CDR3 DNA reads TGTGCCAGCTGGCGGGGGGGCTCTGGTGAGACCCAGTACTTC.

This clonotype came up many times. J is TRBJ2-4 and V is TRBV29-1; D is uncertain. The germline CDR1 and CDR2 sequences are SQVTM and ANQGSEA. The CDR3 consists of 13 residues. The germline V and J ends were trimmed by 3 bases and 2 bases, with 8 bases remaining between them. The CDR3 here is CSVDESPKNIQYF. The CDR3 coding sequence is TGCAGCGTTGATGAGAGCCCCAAAAACATTCAGTACTTC.

This clonotype was counted ten times or more. J is TRBJ1-1 and V is TRBV29-1; 11 positions agree with TRBD1. J gave up 4 bases and V 5 bases, and 3 bases lay outside the gene matches. Germline V lookup: CDR1 SQVTM, CDR2 ANQGSEA. The CDR3 is 13 amino acids. The CDR3 region is CSVRTGGLTEAFF. The CDR3 region has the DNA TGCAGCGTTAGGACAGGGGGCCTCACTGAAGCTTTCTTT.

A few counts support this clonotype. This chain uses TRBV7-9 with TRBJ2-7; TRBD2 agrees at 10 bases. Trimming removed 1 base from V and 4 bases from J; junction bases left unmatched: 4. Germline-derived CDR1 and CDR2 are SEHNR and FQNEAQ (reference sequence). This CDR3 region has 15 residues. DNA for the CDR3: TGTGCCAGCAGCTTAGATGGACTAGCGGCTTACGAGCAGTACTTC. Protein sequence: CASSLDGLAAYEQYF.

The chain combines TRBV6-1 with TRBJ2-1; no definite D call. CDR3 length equals 13 residues. The germline V gene encodes CDR1 MNHNS and CDR2 SASEGT. V lost 1 base and J 7 bases, leaving 8 bases between the germline ends. CDR3 sequence (DNA): TGTGCCAGCAGTGAAGATCTCCTAAATGAGCAGTTCTTC. Protein sequence: CASSEDLLNEQFF.

This clonotype was seen ten or more times. This rearrangement joins TRBV6-2 or TRBV6-3 to TRBJ2-5; D ambiguous. V was pared by 0 bases and J by 10 bases, with 6 bases between. This CDR3 is 11 amino acids long. Germline V gene lookup returns CDR1 MNHEY and CDR2 SVGEGT. The CDR3, as DNA: TGTGCCAGCAGTTACTCGACTGGCCAGTACTTC. Protein: CASSYSTGQYF.

In its sample, this clonotype was seen many times. The gene calls are TRBV28 and TRBJ2-7; the D call may be TRBD1 or TRBD2 (5 bases each). Germline lookup yields CDR1 MDHEN and CDR2 SYDVKM. Trimming shortened V by 5 bases and J by 0 bases, and 17 bases separated the two germline ends. The CDR3 runs to 16 residues. The CDR3 here is CASSRRTGGDSYEQYF. CDR3 DNA: TGTGCCAGCAGTAGAAGAACAGGAGGCGACTCCTACGAGCAGTACTTC.

This clonotype was observed many times. The genes are TRBV12-3 or TRBV12-4 and TRBJ1-6; D is perhaps TRBD1 (5 bases). V lost 3 bases and J lost 10, with 7 bases in between. The CDR3 covers 12 residues. The CDR3 loop reads CASSLQGSPLHF. In DNA, the CDR3 is TGTGCCAGCAGTTTGCAGGGATCACCCCTCCACTTT.